Below are 2 T cell receptor beta chains sequenced from a single sample in a study of Ad26.COV2.S vaccination and SARS-CoV-2 variants. Specified treatment: around 19 received Ad26.COV2.S at low or high dose, single or two shots; about 5 received placebo; per-sample allocation not given. It was on day 63 after the first vaccine or placebo injection that samples were taken. Libraries were prepared by immunoSEQ multiplex PCR; TCRdb keeps only in-frame clonotypes and omits some of them. The sample has around 340,000 clones; roughly 90% are singletons. Specimen: peripheral blood, collected in a trial of Ad26.COV2.S vaccine versus placebo. The receptors shown here come from a person aged 18-60 years who received the Ad26.COV2.S COVID-19 vaccine or a placebo.

The chain combines TRBV5-1 with TRBJ2-7; tentatively, D is TRBD2 (6 bases). Germline assignment: CDR1 SGHRS and CDR2 YFSETQ. The CDR3 has 13 amino acids. V gave up 8 bases and J gave up 3 bases, with 15 bases separating them. CDR3 protein: CASSGLNSYEQYF. The CDR3 nucleotides are TGCGCCAGTAGCGGACTTAACAGCTACGAGCAGTACTTC.

Only one count was recorded for this clone. This chain uses TRBV6-5 with TRBJ2-2; D may be TRBD1 or TRBD2 (5 bases each). From germline, CDR1 is MNHEY and CDR2 SVGAGI. CDR3 length equals 12 residues. V was trimmed by 7 bases and J by 6 bases, leaving 9 bases between them. The CDR3 region has the DNA TGTGCCAGCAAAATGGGGGCCGGGGAGCTGTTTTTT. As protein: CASKMGAGELFF.